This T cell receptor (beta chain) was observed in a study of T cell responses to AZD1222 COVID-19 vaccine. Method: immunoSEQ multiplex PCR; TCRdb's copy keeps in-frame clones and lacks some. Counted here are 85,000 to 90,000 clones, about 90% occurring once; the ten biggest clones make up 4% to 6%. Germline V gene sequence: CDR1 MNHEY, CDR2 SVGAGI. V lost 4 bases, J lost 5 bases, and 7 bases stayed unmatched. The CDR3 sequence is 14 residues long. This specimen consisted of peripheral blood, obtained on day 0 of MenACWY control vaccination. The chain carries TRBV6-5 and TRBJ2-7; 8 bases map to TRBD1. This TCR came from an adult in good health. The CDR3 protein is CASSSRTGYDEQYF. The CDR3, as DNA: TGTGCCAGCAGTTCAAGGACAGGGTATGACGAGCAGTACTTC.